The clone carrying this T cell receptor beta chain was seen ten or more times. No antigen is known for it. cDNA molecules, individually, were tagged with unique molecular identifiers. TCRdb independently ran MiXCR on the 5' RACE reads; one entry per CDR3 protein. The repertoire consists of 25,000 to 35,000 distinct CDR3 sequences, with roughly 5.4% occurring once and the leading ten covering roughly 2.5%. The sample comes from a study of early T cells in non-severe SARS-CoV-2 infection. Study context: The sequenced material was bulk RNA from unsorted whole blood, and its chains were unpaired. Whole-study results and caveats: Matching against VDJdb likely underestimated virus-specific expansions, favoring anti-spike CD8.

The germline V gene has CDR1 SGHTA and CDR2 FQGTGA. The CDR3 runs 13 residues. Trimming left V 5 bases short and J 6 bases short, with 13 bases between. Sequencing was carried out using whole blood. V gene TRBV7-3 combines with J gene TRBJ1-1; possibly TRBD1 for D (5 bases). This receptor was identified in an adult who was a healthcare worker with PCR-confirmed SARS-CoV-2 infection or an uninfected control (not recorded which). This CDR3 reads CASSGGTKAEAFF. The DNA of the CDR3 is TGTGCCAGCAGCGGGGGTACGAAGGCTGAAGCTTTCTTT.